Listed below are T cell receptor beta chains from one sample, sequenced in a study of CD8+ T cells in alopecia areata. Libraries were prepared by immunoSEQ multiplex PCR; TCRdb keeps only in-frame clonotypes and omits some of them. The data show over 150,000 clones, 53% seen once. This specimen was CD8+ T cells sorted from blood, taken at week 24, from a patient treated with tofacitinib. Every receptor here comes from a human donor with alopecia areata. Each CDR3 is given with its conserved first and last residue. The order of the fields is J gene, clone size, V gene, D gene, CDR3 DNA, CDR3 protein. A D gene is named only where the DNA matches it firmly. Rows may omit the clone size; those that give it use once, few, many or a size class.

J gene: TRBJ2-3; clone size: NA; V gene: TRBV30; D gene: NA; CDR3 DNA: TGTGCCTGGAGTGTCGAGGCGGATACGCAGTATTTT; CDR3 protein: CAWSVEADTQYF
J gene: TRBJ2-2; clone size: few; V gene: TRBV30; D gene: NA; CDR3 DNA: TGTGCCTGGAGTGTAGGGACCTCCGTGGGGGAGCTGTTTTTT; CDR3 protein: CAWSVGTSVGELFF
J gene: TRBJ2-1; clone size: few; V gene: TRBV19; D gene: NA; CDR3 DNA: TGTGCCAGTAGTATTCCGTGGGCAGGGAAGACCTACAATGAGCAGTTCTTC; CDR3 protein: CASSIPWAGKTYNEQFF
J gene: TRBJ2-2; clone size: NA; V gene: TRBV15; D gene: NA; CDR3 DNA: TGTGCCACCAGCAGTGGTGGACAGAACACCGGGGAGCTGTTTTTT; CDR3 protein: CATSSGGQNTGELFF
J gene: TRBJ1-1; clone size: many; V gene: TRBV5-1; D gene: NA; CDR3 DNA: TGCGCCAGCAGCCACGGGAAGGTGAACACTGAAGCTTTCTTT; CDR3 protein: CASSHGKVNTEAFF
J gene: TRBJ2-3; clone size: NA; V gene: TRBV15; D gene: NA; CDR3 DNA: TGTGCCACCAGCAGAGGACTGAGCGGCACAGATACGCAGTATTTT; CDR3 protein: CATSRGLSGTDTQYF
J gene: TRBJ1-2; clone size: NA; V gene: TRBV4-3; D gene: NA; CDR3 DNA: TGCGCCAGCAGCCAAGGATCCGGTGGCTACACCTTC; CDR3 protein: CASSQGSGGYTF
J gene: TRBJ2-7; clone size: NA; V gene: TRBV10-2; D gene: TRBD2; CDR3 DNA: TGCGCCAGCAGTGAACTAGCGGCATCCTACGAGCAGTACTTC; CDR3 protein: CASSELAASYEQYF
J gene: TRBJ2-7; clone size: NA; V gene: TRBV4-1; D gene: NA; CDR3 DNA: TGCGCCAGCAGCCAAGACGGGGACGACGAGCAGTACTTC; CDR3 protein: CASSQDGDDEQYF
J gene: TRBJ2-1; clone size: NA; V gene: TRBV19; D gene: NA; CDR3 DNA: TGTGCCAGTGGTGGCCTAGCAACCTACAATGAGCAGTTCTTC; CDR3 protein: CASGGLATYNEQFF
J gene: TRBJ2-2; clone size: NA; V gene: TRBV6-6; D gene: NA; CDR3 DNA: TGTGCCAGCTTGTGGGGGACCGTTAACACCGGGGAGCTGTTTTTT; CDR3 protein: CASLWGTVNTGELFF
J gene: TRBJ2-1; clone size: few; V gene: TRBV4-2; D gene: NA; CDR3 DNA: TGTGCCAGCAGCCCCCGTAGCCTCAATGAGCAGTTCTTC; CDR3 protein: CASSPRSLNEQFF
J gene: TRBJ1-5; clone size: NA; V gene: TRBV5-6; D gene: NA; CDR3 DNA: TGTGCCAGCAGCTTGTACGGGGGCCAGTATCAGCCCCAGCATTTT; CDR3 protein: CASSLYGGQYQPQHF
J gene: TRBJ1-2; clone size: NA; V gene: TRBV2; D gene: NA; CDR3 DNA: TGTGCCAGCAGTGAGTTTCCCCCCAACTATGGCTACACCTTC; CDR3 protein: CASSEFPPNYGYTF
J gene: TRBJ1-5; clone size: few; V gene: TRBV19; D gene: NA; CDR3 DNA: TGTGCCAGTAGTAAGGACACCCCCAATCAGCCCCAGCATTTT; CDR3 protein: CASSKDTPNQPQHF
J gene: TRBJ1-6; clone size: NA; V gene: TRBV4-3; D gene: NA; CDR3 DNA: TGCGCCAGCAGCCAAGACCCCAGGATTTCCTATAATTCACCCCTCCACTTT; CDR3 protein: CASSQDPRISYNSPLHF
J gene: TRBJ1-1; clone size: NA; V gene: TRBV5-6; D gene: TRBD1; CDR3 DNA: TGTGCCAGCAGACCTCGGACAGGTAGAGCTTTCTTT; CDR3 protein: CASRPRTGRAFF
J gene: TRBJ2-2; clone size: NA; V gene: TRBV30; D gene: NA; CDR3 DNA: TGTGCCTGGAGTGTATTATCCGGGGAGCTGTTTTTT; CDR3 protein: CAWSVLSGELFF
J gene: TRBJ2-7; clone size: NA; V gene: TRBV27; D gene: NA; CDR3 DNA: TGTGCCAGCAGTTTTTCCAACAAAGCCTACGAGCAGTACTTC; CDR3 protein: CASSFSNKAYEQYF
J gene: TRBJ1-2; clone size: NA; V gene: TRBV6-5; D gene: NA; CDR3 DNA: TGTGCCAGCAGTTACAAGGGATTAACTAACTATGGCTACACCTTC; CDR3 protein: CASSYKGLTNYGYTF
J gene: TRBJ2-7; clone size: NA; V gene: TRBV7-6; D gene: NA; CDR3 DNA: TGTGCCAGCAGCTTAGCTCTCGGGGACTACGAGCAGTACTTC; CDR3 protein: CASSLALGDYEQYF
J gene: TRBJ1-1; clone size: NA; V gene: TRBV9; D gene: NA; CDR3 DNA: TGTGCCAGCAGCGAGGGCCTAACTGAAGCTTTCTTT; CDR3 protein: CASSEGLTEAFF
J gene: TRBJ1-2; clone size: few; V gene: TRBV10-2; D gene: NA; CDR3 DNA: TGCGCCAGCAGTGAGTTTTCGGTTTATGGCTACACCTTC; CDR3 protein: CASSEFSVYGYTF
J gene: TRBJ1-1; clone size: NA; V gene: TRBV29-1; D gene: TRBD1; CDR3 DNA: TGCAGCGTTACAACAGGGGTAGCTGAAGCTTTCTTT; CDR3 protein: CSVTTGVAEAFF
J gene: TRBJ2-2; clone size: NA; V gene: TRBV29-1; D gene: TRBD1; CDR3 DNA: TGCAGCGTTGCGGGACAGGGGGCGGACGGGGAGCTGTTTTTT; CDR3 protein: CSVAGQGADGELFF
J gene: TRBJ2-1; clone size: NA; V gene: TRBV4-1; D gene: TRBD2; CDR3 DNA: TGCGCCAGCAGCCAAGATTTATCAGCGGGAAGTGAGCAGTTCTTC; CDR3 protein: CASSQDLSAGSEQFF
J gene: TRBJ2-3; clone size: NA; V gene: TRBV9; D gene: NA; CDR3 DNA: TGTGCCAGCAGCGTAGATCAGAGAACAGATACGCAGTATTTT; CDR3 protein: CASSVDQRTDTQYF
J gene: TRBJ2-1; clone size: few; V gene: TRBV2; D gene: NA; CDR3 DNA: TGTGCCAGTCAGGTACAGGGTCGGGCTGAGCAGTTCTTC; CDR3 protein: CASQVQGRAEQFF
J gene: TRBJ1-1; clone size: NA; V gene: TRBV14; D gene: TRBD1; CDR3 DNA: TGTGCCAGCAGCCAAGAACAGGGGACTGAAGCTTTCTTT; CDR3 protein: CASSQEQGTEAFF
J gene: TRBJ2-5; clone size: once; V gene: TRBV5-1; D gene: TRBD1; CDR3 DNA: TGCGCCAGCACAAATACAGGGGGTGTTCAGGAGACCCAGTACTTC; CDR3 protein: CASTNTGGVQETQYF
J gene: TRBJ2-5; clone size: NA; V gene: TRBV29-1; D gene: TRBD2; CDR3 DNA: TGCAGCGTTGACGGACTAGCGGGGGGGATCGAAGAGACCCAGTACTTC; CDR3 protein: CSVDGLAGGIEETQYF
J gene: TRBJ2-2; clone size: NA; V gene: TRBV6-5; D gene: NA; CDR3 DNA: TGTGCCAGCAGTTACGGAGTAGGGGGAGCCGGGGAGCTGTTTTTT; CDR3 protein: CASSYGVGGAGELFF
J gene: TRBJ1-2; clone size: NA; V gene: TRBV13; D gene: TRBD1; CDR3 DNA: TGTGCCAGCAGCGAAGGGGGCGAGGATCACTATGGCTACACCTTC; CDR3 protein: CASSEGGEDHYGYTF
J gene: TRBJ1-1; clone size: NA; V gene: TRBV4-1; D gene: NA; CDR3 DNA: TGCGCCAGCAGCCAAGTCGTCGGGGGCTATGAAGGTGACACTGAAGCTTTCTTT; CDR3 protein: CASSQVVGGYEGDTEAFF
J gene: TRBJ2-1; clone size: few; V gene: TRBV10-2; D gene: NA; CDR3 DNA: TGCGCCAGCAGTGAGCATCCAGGATTAATCGAGCAGTTCTTC; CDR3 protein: CASSEHPGLIEQFF
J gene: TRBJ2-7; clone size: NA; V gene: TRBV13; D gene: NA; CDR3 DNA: TGTGCCAGCAGCTTAGGAGAACACGAGCAGTACTTC; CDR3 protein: CASSLGEHEQYF
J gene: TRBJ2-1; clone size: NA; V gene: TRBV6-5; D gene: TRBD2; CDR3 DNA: TGTGCCAGCAGCTTTAGCGGGGGGGCCGTCGGTGAGCAGTTCTTC; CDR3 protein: CASSFSGGAVGEQFF
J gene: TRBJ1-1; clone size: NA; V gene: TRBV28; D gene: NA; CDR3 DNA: TGTGCCAGCAGTTTATATGTCGAGAGAAACACTGAAGCTTTCTTT; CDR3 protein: CASSLYVERNTEAFF
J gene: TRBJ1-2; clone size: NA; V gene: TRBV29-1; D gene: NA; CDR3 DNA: TGCAGCGCCGACCAGGGGATCTATGGCTACACCTTC; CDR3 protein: CSADQGIYGYTF
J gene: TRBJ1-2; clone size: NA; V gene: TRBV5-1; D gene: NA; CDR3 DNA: TGCGCCAGCAGCTCGCGACCTAACAGTGGGGGGATCCCTGACTATGGCTACACCTTC; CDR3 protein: CASSSRPNSGGIPDYGYTF
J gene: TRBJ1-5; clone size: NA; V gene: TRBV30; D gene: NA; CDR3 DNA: TGTGCCTGGAGTGTACAAGGGGGTCAGCCCCAGCATTTT; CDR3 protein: CAWSVQGGQPQHF
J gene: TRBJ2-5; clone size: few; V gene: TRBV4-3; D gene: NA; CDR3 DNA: TGCGCCAGCAGCCAGGGACCTCGAGAGACCCAGTACTTC; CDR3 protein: CASSQGPRETQYF
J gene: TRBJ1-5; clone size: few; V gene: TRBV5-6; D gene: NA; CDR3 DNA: TGTGCCAGCAGCTTGGGATGGAACAATCAGCCCCAGCATTTT; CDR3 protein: CASSLGWNNQPQHF
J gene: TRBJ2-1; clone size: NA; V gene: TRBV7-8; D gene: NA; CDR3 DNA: TGTGCCAGCAGCTTAGAGCGGTGGGGAGACAATGAGCAGTTCTTC; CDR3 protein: CASSLERWGDNEQFF
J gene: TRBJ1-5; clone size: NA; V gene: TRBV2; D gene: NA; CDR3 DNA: TGTGCCAGCAGTGGGACATCAGGGGTTGACAGTAGCAATCAGCCCCAGCATTTT; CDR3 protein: CASSGTSGVDSSNQPQHF
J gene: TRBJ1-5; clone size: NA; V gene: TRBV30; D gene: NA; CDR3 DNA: TGTGCCTGGAGTGCCGACGGTTGGGAGCCCCAGCATTTT; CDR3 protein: CAWSADGWEPQHF
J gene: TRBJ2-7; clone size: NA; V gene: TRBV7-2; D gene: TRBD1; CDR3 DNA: TGTGCCAGCAGCTTAGGGGACAGGGATGTGGTCGAGCAGTACTTC; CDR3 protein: CASSLGDRDVVEQYF
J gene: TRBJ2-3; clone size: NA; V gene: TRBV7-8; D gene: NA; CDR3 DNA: TGTGCCAGCAGCCTTAGGGGGGGGACAGATACGCAGTATTTT; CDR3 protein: CASSLRGGTDTQYF
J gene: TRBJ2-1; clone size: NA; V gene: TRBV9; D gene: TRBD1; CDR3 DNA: TGTGCCAGCAGCCCGCGGACAGGGGAGTTAGGCAATGAGCAGTTCTTC; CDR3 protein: CASSPRTGELGNEQFF
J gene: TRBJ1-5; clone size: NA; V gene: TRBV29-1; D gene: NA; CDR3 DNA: TGCAGCGTTGATCTTGGAGGTAATCAGCCCCAGCATTTT; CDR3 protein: CSVDLGGNQPQHF
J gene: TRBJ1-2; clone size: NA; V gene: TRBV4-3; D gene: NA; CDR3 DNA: TGCGCCAGCAGCCAAGATGGGGTAGCCCCATATGGCTACACCTTC; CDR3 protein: CASSQDGVAPYGYTF
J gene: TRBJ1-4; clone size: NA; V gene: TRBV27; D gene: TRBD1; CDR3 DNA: TGTGCCAGCAGTTACAGGGGAGTAGCTAATGAAAAACTGTTTTTT; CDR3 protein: CASSYRGVANEKLFF
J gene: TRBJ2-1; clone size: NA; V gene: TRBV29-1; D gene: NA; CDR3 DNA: TGCAGCGTGATAGCTACCTACAATGAGCAGTTCTTC; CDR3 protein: CSVIATYNEQFF